This entry lists 29 T cell receptor beta chains sequenced from one sample in a study of shared clonotypes between healthy human individuals. Method: immunoSEQ multiplex PCR; TCRdb's copy keeps in-frame clones and lacks some. Here the sample spans 2 million to 2.5 million clones, under 97% being singletons. Sequenced input: naive CD4+ T cells sorted from blood. Specified subset: CD45RA+ positively selected. These receptors came from a man aged 18 to 35 in good health.

On this clone: This same CDR3 is encoded by further DNA sequences in the sample. The chain has TRBV6-5 and TRBJ2-6, with D uncertain. Germline lookup yields CDR1 MNHEY and CDR2 SVGAGI. The CDR3 is 13 amino acids. Trimming stripped 6 bases from V and 0 bases from J, with 3 bases between. The CDR3 protein is CASRPSGANVLTF. The CDR3 region has the DNA TGTGCCAGCAGACCCTCTGGGGCCAACGTCCTGACTTTC.

V and J are TRBV4-1 and TRBJ2-7, with TRBD2 matching over 9 bases. V dropped 0 bases and J dropped 5; count of bases not matched to a gene: 5. The CDR3 has 15 amino acids. The germline CDR1 and CDR2 sequences are MGHRA and YSYEKL. CDR3 region: CASSQDGRGGNEQYF. CDR3 nucleotide sequence: TGCGCCAGCAGCCAAGATGGGCGGGGGGGGAACGAGCAGTACTTC.

In regard to this clone: Other DNA sequences in this sample translate to the same CDR3. The chain employs TRBV7-2 and TRBJ2-1, with TRBD2 matching 15 bases. The trim removed 1 base at V and 6 bases at J, leaving 1 base unmatched. CDR1 is SGHTA, CDR2 FQGNSA, per germline. This CDR3 is 16 amino acids long. The CDR3 DNA follows: TGTGCCAGCAGCTTAGTGGGACTAGCGGGGGGCAATGAGCAGTTCTTC. Translation gives CASSLVGLAGGNEQFF.

The chain is built from TRBV9 and TRBJ2-5, with TRBD2 matching 9 bases. The J segment lost 5 bases and the V segment lost 0 bases, leaving 5 bases of the junction unmatched. Germline loops: CDR1 SGDLS, CDR2 YYNGEE. This CDR3 comprises 15 residues. The CDR3 loop reads CASSVGSGSQETQYF. The CDR3 DNA sequence: TGTGCCAGCAGCGTAGGTAGCGGGAGTCAGGAGACCCAGTACTTC.

CDR3 in DNA: TGCGCCAGCAGCCAGACGACAGGGCCTAACTATGGCTACACCTTC. The encoded protein is CASSQTTGPNYGYTF. The chain joins TRBV4-1 to TRBJ1-2; 7 bases agree with TRBD1. This CDR3 is built from 15 residues. Per germline, CDR1 MGHRA and CDR2 YSYEKL. The trim removed 3 bases at V and 0 bases at J, leaving 4 bases unmatched.

V and J are TRBV19 and TRBJ1-6, with D perhaps TRBD1 (5 bases). CDR3 size: 15 residues. Trimming removed 5 bases from V and 8 bases from J, with 16 bases in between. CDR1 and CDR2 from the germline V gene are LNHDA and SQIVND (reference sequence). CDR3 amino acids: CASSLGSGVDSPLHF. For the CDR3, the DNA is TGTGCCAGTAGTTTGGGATCGGGGGTTGATTCACCCCTCCACTTT.

The chain links TRBV5-1 to TRBJ1-1, with a possible D match to TRBD1 (6 bases). CDR1 is SGHRS and CDR2 is YFSETQ in the germline V gene. The ends were cut back, 1 base at V and 0 bases at J, with 10 bases in the middle. This CDR3 has 15 residues. DNA for the CDR3: TGCGCCAGCAGCTTGATTGGACAGTTGAACACTGAAGCTTTCTTT. This encodes CASSLIGQLNTEAFF.

The V call is TRBV28, the J call TRBJ1-4; D might be TRBD1 (5 bases). The CDR3 loop spans 14 amino acids. V lost 3 bases to trimming and J lost 8 bases, with 13 bases between them. CDR1 MDHEN and CDR2 SYDVKM come from the germline V gene. DNA for the CDR3: TGTGCCAGCAGTTTGGCAGGGTTGGGGGAAAAACTGTTTTTT. This encodes CASSLAGLGEKLFF.

V and J are TRBV9 and TRBJ2-3, with no clear D. The CDR3 has 17 amino acids. Germline CDR1 SGDLS, CDR2 YYNGEE. The V end was cut by 0 bases, the J end by 0 bases, with 14 bases between. CDR3 in amino acids: CASSVASGDTSTDTQYF. The CDR3, as DNA: TGTGCCAGCAGCGTAGCGTCAGGCGATACTAGCACAGATACGCAGTATTTT.

The chain recombines TRBV7-8 with TRBJ1-2; tentatively, D is TRBD1 (5 bases). V shed 4 bases and J shed 8 bases, with 23 bases lying between them. The germline V gene encodes CDR1 SGHVS and CDR2 FQNEAQ. The CDR3 has 16 residues. DNA for the CDR3: TGTGCCAGCAGCTCCCGGGACCGCTCCCTTCTTGGAGGCTACACCTTC. This sequence encodes CASSSRDRSLLGGYTF.

The gene calls are TRBV30 and TRBJ2-2; TRBD1 is a possible D gene (6 bases). Trimming cost V 4 bases and J 3 bases, with 12 bases left between them. The CDR3 consists of 14 residues. Germline CDR1 reads GTSNPN; CDR2 reads SVGIG (reference sequence). The CDR3 is CAWIRDIDTGELFF. DNA for the CDR3: TGTGCCTGGATTCGGGACATAGACACCGGGGAGCTGTTTTTT.

The rearrangement links TRBV7-2 to TRBJ2-7; possible D gene TRBD1, 6 bases. Trimming took off 4 bases at V and 2 bases at J, with 12 bases between the two ends. Germline lookup yields CDR1 SGHTA and CDR2 FQGNSA. The CDR3 is 14 residues long. CDR3 sequence: CASSSRGGAYEQYF. The CDR3 DNA is TGTGCCAGCAGCTCCCGAGGGGGAGCCTACGAGCAGTACTTC.

The gene calls are TRBV5-1 and TRBJ1-2, with no clear D. The CDR3 contains 13 residues. Trimming pared 0 bases from V and 5 bases from J, leaving 8 bases between. Germline V gives CDR1 SGHRS, CDR2 YFSETQ. The CDR3 here is CASSLGSEYGYTF. The CDR3 DNA reads as TGCGCCAGCAGCTTGGGTTCCGAATATGGCTACACCTTC.

The chain combines TRBV10-3 with TRBJ1-4; 8 bases are shared with TRBD1. Trimming removed 6 bases from V and 3 bases from J; junction bases left unmatched: 6. The CDR3 has 15 amino acids. Per the germline V gene, CDR1 is ENHRY and CDR2 is SYGVKD. CDR3 protein: CAIRATQGANEKLFF. DNA of the CDR3: TGTGCCATCAGGGCAACACAGGGGGCTAATGAAAAACTGTTTTTT.

The V gene is TRBV5-1, the J gene TRBJ2-7; 7 bases align to TRBD1. Per germline, CDR1 SGHRS and CDR2 YFSETQ. V gave up 4 bases and J gave up 2 bases; unmatched junction bases: 6. The CDR3 contains 14 residues. Here the CDR3 DNA reads TGCGCCAGCAGCACAGGACAGGCGACCTACGAGCAGTACTTC. Translated, it gives CASSTGQATYEQYF.

The CDR3 spells CASSPGQDADGYTF. The CDR3 nucleotides are TGTGCCAGCTCACCCGGACAGGATGCGGATGGCTACACCTTC. V gene TRBV18 combines with J gene TRBJ1-2; 7 bases are a match to TRBD1. The CDR3 runs to 14 residues. Losses at the gene ends were 3 bases for V and 6 bases for J; bases not matched to a gene: 7. In germline, CDR1 is KGHSH, CDR2 LQKENI.

This sequence joins TRBV18 and TRBJ2-7; no firm D call. Germline V gene sequence: CDR1 KGHSH, CDR2 LQKENI. The length of the CDR3 is 13 residues. Trimming stripped 0 bases from V and 7 bases from J, with 10 bases between. The CDR3 reads CASSPPGNSEQYF. The CDR3 coding sequence is TGTGCCAGCTCACCACCGGGAAACAGTGAGCAGTACTTC. Full variable domain (rest looked up from reference TRBV18 and TRBJ2-7): NAGVMQNPRHLVRRRGQEARLRCSPMKGHSHVYWYRQLPEEGLKFMVYLQKENIIDESGMPKERFSAEFPKEGPSILRIQQVVRGDSAAYFCASSPPGNSEQYFGPGTRLTVT.

The chain is built from TRBV18 and TRBJ2-7; TRBD2 matches 8 bases. This CDR3 region has 19 residues. Germline V CDR1 and CDR2: KGHSH, LQKENI. V trimming: 0 bases; J trimming: 2 bases; junction bases outside the gene matches: 15. The CDR3 DNA sequence: TGTGCCAGCTCACCACCGAACTCCTTGACGGGGGGGCGGACCTACGAGCAGTACTTC. Translating gives CASSPPNSLTGGRTYEQYF.

Comments on this clone: The sample contains more than one DNA sequence encoding this CDR3. The V gene is TRBV15, the J gene TRBJ1-1, with TRBD1 identical over 7 bases. The germline V gene encodes CDR1 LNHNV and CDR2 YYDKDF (reference sequence). J gave up 1 base and V 0 bases, and 2 bases lay outside the gene matches. The CDR3 spans 15 residues. The CDR3 nucleotides are TGTGCCACCAGCAGAGATTCAGGGGGGAACACTGAAGCTTTCTTT. Amino acid sequence: CATSRDSGGNTEAFF.

This clone was seen only once. The V gene is TRBV19, the J gene TRBJ1-2, with 9 positions matching TRBD1. V shed 6 bases and J 2 bases; nucleotides not matched to a gene: 4. This CDR3 comprises 14 residues. Germline loops: CDR1 LNHDA, CDR2 SQIVND (reference sequence). This CDR3 reads CASSTGTGNYGYTF. The CDR3 DNA sequence: TGTGCCAGTAGCACCGGGACAGGGAACTATGGCTACACCTTC.

In this sample, this clone turned up once. The rearrangement uses TRBV28 and TRBJ1-4, with D tentatively TRBD1 (6 bases). Trimming removed 5 bases from V and 4 bases from J, with 11 bases in between. Germline V CDR1 and CDR2: MDHEN, SYDVKM. The CDR3 spans 14 residues. In nucleotides, the CDR3 is TGTGCCAGCAGTCTGGACAGCAATAATGAAAAACTGTTTTTT. It translates to CASSLDSNNEKLFF.

The rearrangement links TRBV5-6 to TRBJ2-7, with D possibly matching TRBD1 (8 bases). This CDR3 spans 18 amino acids. V was pared by 7 bases and J by 3 bases, with 29 bases between. CDR1 and CDR2 (germline): SGHDT, YYEEEE. The CDR3 DNA reads as TGTGCCAGCGGCACCCGGCGGACAGGGAGGGCTAACAACTACGAGCAGTACTTC. Its translation: CASGTRRTGRANNYEQYF.

This chain uses TRBV19 with TRBJ2-3; 9 bases align to TRBD1. V dropped 4 bases and J dropped 3; count of bases not matched to a gene: 2. The CDR3 runs to 14 residues. Germline V lookup: CDR1 LNHDA, CDR2 SQIVND (reference sequence). The CDR3 DNA follows: TGTGCCAGTAGTAAGGACAGGGGTACAGATACGCAGTATTTT. It translates to CASSKDRGTDTQYF.

The chain couples TRBV30 to TRBJ2-3; a possible D gene is TRBD2 (6 bases). This CDR3 is built from 15 residues. Trimming pared 0 bases from V and 1 base from J, leaving 11 bases between. The germline CDR1 and CDR2 sequences are GTSNPN and SVGIG (reference sequence). The DNA for the CDR3 is TGTGCCTGGAGTGTACGGAGGGGACGCACAGATACGCAGTATTTT. This codes for CAWSVRRGRTDTQYF.

V and J are TRBV10-3 and TRBJ2-5; D perhaps matches TRBD2 (6 bases). The V gene's germline CDR1 is ENHRY and CDR2 SYGVKD. The CDR3 is made up of 14 amino acids. Trimming shortened V by 9 bases and J by 1 base, and 15 bases separated the two germline ends. DNA for the CDR3: TGTGCCATTACGAAGGGCGGGACCCAAGAGACCCAGTACTTC. It is translated as CAITKGGTQETQYF.

CDR3 sequence: CASSYVTGPRANTGELFF. CDR3 sequence (DNA): TGTGCCAGCAGTTACGTGACAGGGCCCCGTGCGAACACCGGGGAGCTGTTTTTT. V and J are TRBV28 and TRBJ2-2; 7 nucleotides match TRBD1. The V gene end was trimmed by 4 bases and the J gene end by 0 bases; junction bases not matched to a gene: 11. This CDR3 is 18 amino acids long. Germline CDR1 and CDR2: MDHEN and SYDVKM. The full variable domain, its missing parts supplied by reference TRBV28 and TRBJ2-2, is DVKVTQSSRYLVKRTGEKVFLECVQDMDHENMFWYRQDPGLGLRLIYFSYDVKMKEKGDIPEGYSVSREKKERFSLILESASTNQTSMYLCASSYVTGPRANTGELFFGEGSRLTVL.

The V call is TRBV5-5, the J call TRBJ2-7; no firm D call. Germline V gives CDR1 SGHKS, CDR2 YYEKEE (reference sequence). Trimming removed 4 bases from V and 3 bases from J, with 20 bases in between. This CDR3 comprises 16 residues. As DNA, the CDR3 is TGTGCCAGCAGCCCGCCCCCTACCGGTTTAAACTACGAGCAGTACTTC. Protein sequence: CASSPPPTGLNYEQYF.

This clone appeared a single time. The genes are TRBV19 and TRBJ1-6; perhaps TRBD1 as D (5 bases). The V end was cut by 6 bases, the J end by 5 bases, with 14 bases between. The germline V gene has CDR1 LNHDA and CDR2 SQIVND (reference sequence). This CDR3 has 15 amino acids. The DNA for the CDR3 is TGTGCCAGTAGGCAGGGAACACAGAATAATTCACCCCTCCACTTT. Protein: CASRQGTQNNSPLHF.

This sequence joins TRBV6-1 and TRBJ1-6; D unclear. The CDR3 is 13 residues long. V gave up 7 bases and J gave up 11 bases, with 15 bases separating them. CDR1 and CDR2 from the germline V gene are MNHNS and SASEGT. The CDR3 DNA reads TGTGCCAGCACGACGGCACTTCCCCCACCCCTCCACTTT. This encodes CASTTALPPPLHF.